Presented here are 11 T cell receptor beta chains from one specimen sequenced in a study of tumor-infiltrating lymphocytes in primary liver carcinoma. The investigators made TCR beta cDNA from around 530 ng total RNA, using a constant-region primer. Library construction for TCR beta comprised three nested multiplex PCR rounds performed with slightly modified ARM-PCR. Primers for the first two PCR rounds were TRBV1-TRBV30 forward primers and a C-beta reverse primer (around 10 cycles per round). MiXCR, run by TCRdb on the multiplex PCR reads, gives a single entry per CDR3 protein. The sample consists of about 100,000 distinct CDR3 sequences, about three quarters of them appearing once. Both RNA and DNA were isolated together from around 20-30 mg of bulk tissue that had not been sorted. The sample consisted of liver tumor tissue from sampling region 5. Subset of the sample: tumor region T5, tumor centre. The receptor set was obtained from a woman aged 60 to 75 with primary liver carcinoma and hepatitis B virus infection.

This clonotype was counted at least ten times. This chain connects TRBV5-1 to TRBJ2-1; the D gene is possibly TRBD2 (6 bases). The ends were cut back, 0 bases at V and 2 bases at J, with 6 bases in the middle. CDR1 is SGHRS, CDR2 YFSETQ, per germline. The CDR3 extends over 14 amino acids. The CDR3 here is CASSLGGAYNEQFF. DNA for the CDR3: TGCGCCAGCAGCTTGGGGGGGGCCTACAATGAGCAGTTCTTC.

The chain uses TRBV6-1 and TRBJ2-1; 12 positions match TRBD2. The CDR3 has 16 amino acids. Germline V lookup: CDR1 MNHNS, CDR2 SASEGT. CDR3 region: CVSRRASGRVVNEQFF. CDR3 nucleotides: TGTGTCAGTAGGAGAGCTAGCGGGAGGGTGGTCAATGAGCAGTTCTTC.

In its sample, this clonotype is large. V is TRBV11-2 and J is TRBJ2-1; TRBD2 aligns across 8 bases. This CDR3 comprises 15 residues. The V segment lost 4 bases and the J segment 5 bases; nucleotides outside the gene matches: 7. Germline V gene sequence: CDR1 SGHAT, CDR2 FQNNGV. The CDR3 DNA reads TGTGCCAGCAGCTGGGCTAGCGGGTTTAACAATGAGCAGTTCTTC. It encodes CASSWASGFNNEQFF. The variable domain in full, with the rest retrieved from reference TRBV11-2 and TRBJ2-1, is EAGVAQSPRYKIIEKRQSVAFWCNPISGHATLYWYQQILGQGPKLLIQFQNNGVVDDSQLPKDRFSAERLKGVDSTLKIQPAKLEDSAVYLCASSWASGFNNEQFFGPGTRLTVL.

With regard to this clonotype: A junction boundary mismatches the germline segment, possibly from a read error. The chain recombines TRBV7-8 with TRBJ2-1; D unresolved. The CDR3 contains 15 residues. The germline V gene encodes CDR1 SGHVS and CDR2 FQNEAQ. For the CDR3, the DNA is TGCGCCAGCAGCTTAGGCCTAACGGACTACAATGAGCAGTTCTTC. Its translation: CASSLGLTDYNEQFF.

V is TRBV6-2 or TRBV6-3 and J is TRBJ2-1, with D tentatively TRBD2 (5 bases). V lost 3 bases to trimming and J lost 4 bases, with 10 bases between them. This CDR3 has 14 amino acids. Looked up from germline, CDR1 is MNHEY and CDR2 is SVGEGT. The CDR3 DNA is TGTGCCAGCAGTTATCGAGAGGGATACAATGAGCAGTTCTTC. It is translated as CASSYREGYNEQFF.

In the case of this clonotype: At one end, the junction sequence differs from germline, possibly due to a read error. The chain recombines TRBV6-2 or TRBV6-3 with TRBJ2-1; the D gene is possibly TRBD2 (7 bases). The CDR3 contains 14 residues. CDR1 is MNHEY and CDR2 is SVGEGT in the germline V gene. CDR3 nucleotides: TGTGCCAGCAGCCGCCCTAAGCGGGACAATGAGCAGTTTTTC. Amino acid sequence: CASSRPKRDNEQFF.

On this clonotype itself: A read error may explain this, as a much larger clone is one base away. The chain has TRBV5-5 and TRBJ2-1, with D unresolved. Germline assignment: CDR1 SGHKS and CDR2 YYEKEE (reference sequence). There are 16 residues in the CDR3. CDR3 sequence reads: CASNLDTQHNYNEQFF. In DNA, the CDR3 is TGTGCCAGCAACTTGGATACCCAACACAACTACAATGAGCAGTTCTTC.

This clonotype has at least ten counts. The J gene is TRBJ1-1, the V gene TRBV28; D may be TRBD1 (6 bases). The V gene lost 5 bases and the J gene lost 8 bases, with 27 bases spanning the gap. Germline CDR1 reads MDHEN; CDR2 reads SYDVKM. This CDR3 contains 17 residues. The CDR3 nucleotides are TGTGCCAGCAGTGACAGGATACGAAGGGATACGACAGTGGAAGCTTTCTTT. As protein: CASSDRIRRDTTVEAFF.

The CDR3 region has the DNA TGTGCCAGCAGCTTAGAGCGTTATGGGGAGCTGTTTTTT. Amino acid sequence: CASSLERYGELFF. The chain couples TRBV11-2 to TRBJ2-2; D is undetermined. Looked up from germline, CDR1 is SGHAT and CDR2 is FQNNGV. Trimming pared 0 bases from V and 8 bases from J, leaving 7 bases between. This CDR3 is built from 13 residues.

As regards this clonotype: A read error is possible here, since a much larger clone lies one base away. The chain recombines TRBV12-3 or TRBV12-4 with TRBJ2-5, with 7 positions matching TRBD2. V lost 8 bases, J lost 3 bases, and 12 bases stayed unmatched. CDR3 length: 15 residues. The CDR3 here is CASGPQNLAEETQYF. DNA for the CDR3: TGTGCCAGCGGTCCCCAAAACCTAGCGGAAGAGACCCAGTACTTC.

This clonotype was counted at least ten times. The chain has TRBV7-9 and TRBJ2-3; 10 nucleotides align to TRBD2. From germline, CDR1 is SEHNR and CDR2 FQNEAQ (reference sequence). V shed 0 bases and J 6 bases; nucleotides not matched to a gene: 12. CDR3 length: 18 residues. The CDR3 DNA reads as TGTGCCAGCAGCTTAGCGCTAGTATCTTGGACTAGCGGTGATACGCAGTATTTT. Translation: CASSLALVSWTSGDTQYF.